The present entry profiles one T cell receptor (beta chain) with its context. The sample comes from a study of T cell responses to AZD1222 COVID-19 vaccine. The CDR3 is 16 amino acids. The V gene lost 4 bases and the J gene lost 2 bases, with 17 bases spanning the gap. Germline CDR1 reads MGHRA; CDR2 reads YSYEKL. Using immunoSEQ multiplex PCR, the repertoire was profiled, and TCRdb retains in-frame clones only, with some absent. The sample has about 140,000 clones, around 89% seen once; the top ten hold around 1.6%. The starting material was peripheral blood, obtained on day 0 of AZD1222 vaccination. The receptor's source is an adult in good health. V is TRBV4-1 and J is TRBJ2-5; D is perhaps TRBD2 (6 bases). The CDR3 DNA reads TGCGCCAGCAGCCTCAGTTCCGGGAGCACACAAGAGACCCAGTACTTC. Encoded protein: CASSLSSGSTQETQYF.